This T cell receptor beta chain comes out of a study of shared clonotypes between healthy human individuals. With respect to this clone: Within the sample, other DNA sequences also encode this same CDR3.

Template amounts of roughly 0.3 ug DNA, tens of thousands of T cell genomes, were employed in unsorted PBMC replicate PCRs. The authors' processing: As immunoSEQ supplied junction-only sequences (without quality scores), filtering differed. The repertoire was sequenced with immunoSEQ multiplex PCR; TCRdb's copy has only in-frame clones and lacks some. The V and J calls and clone size come from that table; D and trimming were worked out from the DNA. The table includes hundreds of thousands of clones, about 76% detected once. The V gene end was trimmed by 3 bases and the J gene end by 5 bases; junction bases not matched to a gene: 1. Germline V CDR1 and CDR2: MDHEN, SYDVKM. The CDR3 length is 14 residues.

V usage is TRBV28 and J usage is TRBJ1-5; 10 positions match TRBD1. The sample consisted of PBMCs. The clonotype originates from a middle-aged woman in good health. Some clones in this sample may be carry-over from other donors' samples. CDR3: CASSLGQGYQPQHF. The DNA of the CDR3 is TGTGCCAGCAGTTTGGGACAGGGGTATCAGCCCCAGCATTTT. Full variable domain (rest looked up from reference TRBV28 and TRBJ1-5): DVKVTQSSRYLVKRTGEKVFLECVQDMDHENMFWYRQDPGLGLRLIYFSYDVKMKEKGDIPEGYSVSREKKERFSLILESASTNQTSMYLCASSLGQGYQPQHFGDGTRLSIL.